A single sample is the source of the 22 T cell receptor beta chains below, sequenced in a study of control samples from healthy donors and cancer patients. Method: immunoSEQ multiplex PCR; TCRdb's copy keeps in-frame clones and lacks some. The table records 200,000 or so clones, about 94% of them present only once. Specimen: blood. These receptors came from a man aged 50 to 59 in good health.

The chain couples TRBV5-5 to TRBJ2-5; TRBD2 agrees at 9 bases. The CDR3 has 16 residues. Germline CDR1 and CDR2: SGHKS and YYEKEE (reference sequence). Trimming at V came to 1 base and at J to 5 bases, leaving 9 bases not matched to a gene. CDR3 nucleotide sequence: TGTGCCAGCAGCTTGCCAGCGGGGGGTAAGGTGGAGACCCAGTACTTC. Its translation is CASSLPAGGKVETQYF.

V is TRBV11-2 and J is TRBJ1-2; weak D call: TRBD1 (5 bases). Trimming shortened V by 5 bases and J by 5 bases, and 24 bases separated the two germline ends. This CDR3 comprises 17 residues. Germline assignment: CDR1 SGHAT and CDR2 FQNNGV. CDR3 residues: CASSPLNAGGGLYGYTF. CDR3 DNA: TGTGCCAGCAGCCCCTTGAACGCCGGGGGGGGACTATATGGCTACACCTTC.

This chain links TRBV12-3 or TRBV12-4 with TRBJ1-4; no clear D gene. This CDR3 contains 12 residues. V was pared by 3 bases and J by 11 bases, with 10 bases between. Here the CDR3 reads CASSFGLPKLFF. CDR3 in DNA: TGTGCCAGCAGTTTCGGGCTCCCGAAACTGTTTTTT.

The chain links TRBV7-2 to TRBJ1-6, with a possible D match to TRBD1 (5 bases). Germline assignment: CDR1 SGHTA and CDR2 FQGNSA. V lost 3 bases and J 0 bases, leaving 9 bases between the germline ends. This CDR3 region has 16 residues. The CDR3 DNA reads TGTGCCAGCAGCTTGCGGGGGGGCTCCTATAATTCACCCCTCCACTTT. Protein: CASSLRGGSYNSPLHF.

The rearrangement uses TRBV7-3 and TRBJ2-5; D is perhaps TRBD1 or TRBD2 (5 bases each). Trimming stripped 5 bases from V and 6 bases from J, with 19 bases between. Germline CDR1 and CDR2: SGHTA and FQGTGA. The CDR3 spans 15 residues. The CDR3 DNA reads as TGTGCCAGCAGCCCCTCGGGACCCTACGGAAAGACCCAGTACTTC. Encoded protein: CASSPSGPYGKTQYF. The full variable domain, in which reference TRBV7-3 and TRBJ2-5 provide the parts outside the CDR3, is GAGVSQTPSNKVTEKGKYVELRCDPISGHTALYWYRQSLGQGPEFLIYFQGTGAADDSGLPNDRFFAVRPEGSVSTLKIQRTERGDSAVYLCASSPSGPYGKTQYFGPGTRLLVL.

The V call is TRBV2, the J call TRBJ2-7, with D tentatively TRBD1 (5 bases). The CDR3 length is 12 residues. V was trimmed by 10 bases and J by 0 bases, leaving 10 bases between them. CDR1 and CDR2 from the germline V gene are SNHLY and FYNNEI. This chain's CDR3 is CATSGLSYEQYV. Here the CDR3 DNA reads TGTGCCACCTCAGGGCTCTCCTACGAGCAGTACGTC.

The genes are TRBV3-1 (or the pseudogene TRBV3-2) and TRBJ1-3; D call uncertain. The germline V gene has CDR1 LGHDT and CDR2 YNNKEL (reference sequence). V lost 2 bases, J lost 4 bases, and 6 bases lay in between. CDR3 length: 13 residues. The CDR3 nucleotides read TGTGCCAGCAGCCAACACAACGGAAACACCATATATTTT. It translates to CASSQHNGNTIYF.

V and J are TRBV6-1 and TRBJ2-5; D perhaps matches TRBD2 (5 bases). The V gene lost 0 bases and the J gene lost 7 bases, with 12 bases spanning the gap. Germline CDR1 reads MNHNS; CDR2 reads SASEGT. The CDR3 runs to 14 residues. The CDR3 is CASSEALREGTQYF. CDR3 nucleotides: TGTGCCAGCAGTGAAGCGCTCCGGGAAGGGACCCAGTACTTC.

DNA of the CDR3: TGCGCCAGCACTGACTCCTCAACCTATGGCTACACCTTC. Its translation: CASTDSSTYGYTF. The rearrangement links TRBV10-2 to TRBJ1-2; no clear D. Germline V gives CDR1 WSHSY, CDR2 SAAADI. CDR3 size: 13 residues. The V gene lost 7 bases and the J gene lost 4 bases, with 13 bases spanning the gap.

The chain employs TRBV5-4 and TRBJ1-1; D is perhaps TRBD1 (5 bases). From germline, CDR1 is SGHNT and CDR2 YYREEE (reference sequence). There are 12 residues in the CDR3. Trimming cost V 0 bases and J 10 bases, with 10 bases left between them. CDR3 sequence reads: CASSLATGGAFF. CDR3 nucleotide sequence: TGTGCCAGCAGCTTGGCCACAGGTGGAGCTTTCTTT.

The rearrangement uses TRBV28 and TRBJ1-5; D remains unclear. This CDR3 region has 9 residues. Per the germline V gene, CDR1 is MDHEN and CDR2 is SYDVKM. The V gene lost 11 bases and the J gene lost 6 bases, with 5 bases spanning the gap. In DNA, the CDR3 is TGTGCCGTCGGTCAGCCCCAGCATTTT. It translates to CAVGQPQHF.

V gene TRBV6-2 or TRBV6-3 combines with J gene TRBJ1-2; D is uncertain. Germline CDR1 reads MNHEY; CDR2 reads SVGEGT. V was trimmed by 6 bases and J by 8 bases, leaving 19 bases between them. CDR3 length equals 14 residues. CDR3 in DNA: TGTGCCAGCAGCTCCACCGAAGGGAGTGGCGGCTACACCTTC. This sequence encodes CASSSTEGSGGYTF.

The chain recombines TRBV6-5 with TRBJ1-4, with D possibly being TRBD1 (5 bases). The V end was cut by 7 bases, the J end by 10 bases, with 19 bases between. The CDR3 covers 14 residues. Germline values: CDR1 MNHEY, CDR2 SVGAGI. The CDR3 nucleotides are TGTGCCAGCAAAGTGGGCCCGGGTCAGGGAAAACTGTTTTTT. Protein sequence: CASKVGPGQGKLFF.

V usage is TRBV19 and J usage is TRBJ1-1, with 8 positions matching TRBD1. There are 18 residues in the CDR3. The V gene's germline CDR1 is LNHDA and CDR2 SQIVND (reference sequence). The V gene end was trimmed by 3 bases and the J gene end by 1 base; junction bases not matched to a gene: 13. CDR3 sequence reads: CASSIRGPTYGTNTEAFF. The CDR3 DNA reads TGTGCCAGTAGTATCAGGGGGCCGACATATGGGACGAACACTGAAGCTTTCTTT.

The chain recombines TRBV13 with TRBJ1-6; D gene unclear. The V end lost 2 bases, the J end lost 7 bases, and 15 bases lay between the germline ends. CDR1 and CDR2 from the germline V gene are PRHDT and FYEKMQ (reference sequence). The CDR3 is 16 residues long. The DNA for the CDR3 is TGTGCCAGCAGCTTAAACCTCGGGGTGGAAAATTCACCCCTCCACTTT. It codes for CASSLNLGVENSPLHF.

CDR3 protein: CASSFRLADSTDTQYF. For the CDR3, the DNA is TGTGCCAGCAGCTTCCGACTAGCGGATAGCACAGATACGCAGTATTTT. V gene TRBV5-4 combines with J gene TRBJ2-3; 9 bases agree with TRBD2. V lost 2 bases to trimming and J lost 0 bases; unmatched junction nucleotides: 4. This CDR3 has 16 residues. Germline CDR1 is SGHNT and CDR2 is YYREEE (reference sequence).

This rearrangement joins TRBV4-1 to TRBJ1-2; a weak D match, TRBD1 (5 bases). The CDR3 is 13 residues long. Germline-derived CDR1 and CDR2 are MGHRA and YSYEKL. V was clipped by 6 bases and J by 4 bases, with 12 bases between them. The CDR3 DNA reads as TGCGCCAGCAGGAGTGACAGTATCTATGGCTACACCTTC. This encodes CASRSDSIYGYTF.

This rearrangement joins TRBV4-2 to TRBJ2-6; D uncertain. V was clipped by 2 bases and J by 3 bases, with 8 bases between them. There are 15 residues in the CDR3. CDR1 is LGHNA, CDR2 YNFKEQ, per germline. CDR3 nucleotides: TGTGCCAGCAGCCAAAGGGTGAATGGGGCCAACGTCCTGACTTTC. This sequence encodes CASSQRVNGANVLTF.

This sequence joins TRBV19 and TRBJ1-1, with D tentatively TRBD1 (6 bases). The CDR3 length is 14 residues. Trimming took off 10 bases at V and 5 bases at J, with 20 bases between the two ends. Germline V gene lookup returns CDR1 LNHDA and CDR2 SQIVND (reference sequence). The CDR3 spells CATQDWGAQTEAFF. CDR3 bases: TGTGCCACGCAGGATTGGGGGGCGCAGACTGAAGCTTTCTTT.

The rearrangement uses TRBV6-2 or TRBV6-3 and TRBJ2-1; TRBD2 matches 9 bases. The CDR3 sequence is 15 residues long. The germline V gene encodes CDR1 MNHEY and CDR2 SVGEGT. The ends lost 1 base at V and 9 bases at J; junction bases unmatched: 7. CDR3 sequence reads: CASSYWGLAHGEQFF. Here the CDR3 DNA reads TGTGCCAGCAGTTACTGGGGACTAGCACACGGTGAGCAGTTCTTC.

This clone was found once. This chain joins TRBV19 and TRBJ1-4, with D perhaps matching TRBD1 (5 bases). V was shortened by 5 bases and J by 8 bases, with 18 bases between the two germline ends. Germline V gene lookup returns CDR1 LNHDA and CDR2 SQIVND (reference sequence). The CDR3 consists of 15 residues. The CDR3 DNA sequence: TGTGCCAGTAGTCCCCGACAGACCTTGGGGGAAAAACTGTTTTTT. The encoded protein is CASSPRQTLGEKLFF.

The gene calls are TRBV28 and TRBJ1-6, with a possible D match to TRBD1 (6 bases). Germline CDR1 is MDHEN and CDR2 is SYDVKM. This CDR3 is built from 13 residues. V lost 6 bases, J lost 10 bases, and 13 bases lay in between. The CDR3 here is CASRRQAGSPLHF. The CDR3 DNA sequence: TGTGCCAGCAGGAGACAGGCCGGCTCACCCCTCCACTTT.